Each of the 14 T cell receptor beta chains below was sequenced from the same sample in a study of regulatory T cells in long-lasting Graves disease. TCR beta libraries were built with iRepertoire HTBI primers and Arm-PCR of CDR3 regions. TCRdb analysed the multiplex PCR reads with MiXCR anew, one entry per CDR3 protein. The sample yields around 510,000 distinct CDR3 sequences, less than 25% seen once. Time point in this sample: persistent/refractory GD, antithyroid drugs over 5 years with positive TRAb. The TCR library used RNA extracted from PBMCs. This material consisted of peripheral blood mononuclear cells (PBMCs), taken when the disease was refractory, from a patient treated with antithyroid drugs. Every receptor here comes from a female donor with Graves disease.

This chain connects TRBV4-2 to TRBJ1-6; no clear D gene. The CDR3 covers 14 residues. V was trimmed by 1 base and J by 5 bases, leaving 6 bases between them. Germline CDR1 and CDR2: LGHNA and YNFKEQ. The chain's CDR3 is CASSQGVNNSPLHF. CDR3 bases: TGTGCCAGCAGCCAAGGAGTAAATAATTCACCCCTCCACTTT.

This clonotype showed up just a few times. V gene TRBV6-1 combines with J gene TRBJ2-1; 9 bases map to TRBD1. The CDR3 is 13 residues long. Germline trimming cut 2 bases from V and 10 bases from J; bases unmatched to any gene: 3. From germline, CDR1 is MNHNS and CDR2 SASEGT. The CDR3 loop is CASSETGGWEQFF. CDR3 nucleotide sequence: TGTGCCAGCAGTGAAACAGGGGGCTGGGAGCAGTTCTTC.

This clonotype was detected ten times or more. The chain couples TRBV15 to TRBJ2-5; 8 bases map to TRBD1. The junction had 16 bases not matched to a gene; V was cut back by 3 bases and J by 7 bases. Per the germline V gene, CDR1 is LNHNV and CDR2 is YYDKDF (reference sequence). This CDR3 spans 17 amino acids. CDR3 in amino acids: CATSSPRGQPVGVTQYF. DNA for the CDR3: TGTGCCACCAGCAGCCCCAGGGGGCAGCCAGTAGGTGTGACCCAGTACTTC.

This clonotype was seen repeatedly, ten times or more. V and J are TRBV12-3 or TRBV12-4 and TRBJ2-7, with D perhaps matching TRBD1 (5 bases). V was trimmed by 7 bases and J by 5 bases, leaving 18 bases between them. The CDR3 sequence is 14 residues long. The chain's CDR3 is CASTKARVGNEQYF. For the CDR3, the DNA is TGTGCCAGCACTAAAGCCAGGGTAGGAAACGAGCAGTACTTC.

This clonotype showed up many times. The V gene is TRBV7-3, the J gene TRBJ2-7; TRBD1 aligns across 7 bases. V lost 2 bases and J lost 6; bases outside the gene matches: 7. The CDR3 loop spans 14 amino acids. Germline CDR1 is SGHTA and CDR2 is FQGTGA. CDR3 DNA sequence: TGTGCCAGCAGCTTAGACAGGGTTGAGGCCGAGCAGTACTTC. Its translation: CASSLDRVEAEQYF.

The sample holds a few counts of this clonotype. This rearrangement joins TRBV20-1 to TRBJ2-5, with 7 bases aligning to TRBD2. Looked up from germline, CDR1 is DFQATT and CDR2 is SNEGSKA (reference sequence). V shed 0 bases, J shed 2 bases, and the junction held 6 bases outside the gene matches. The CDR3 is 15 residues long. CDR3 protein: CSARDSQRGQETQYF. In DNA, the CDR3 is TGCAGTGCTAGAGATAGCCAGCGGGGACAAGAGACCCAGTACTTC.

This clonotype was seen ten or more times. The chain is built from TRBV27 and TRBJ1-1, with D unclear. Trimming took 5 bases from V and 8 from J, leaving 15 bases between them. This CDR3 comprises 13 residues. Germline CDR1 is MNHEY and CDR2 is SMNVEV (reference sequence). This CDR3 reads CASSRQRLTEAFF. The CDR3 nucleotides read TGTGCCAGCAGTAGACAAAGATTGACAGAAGCTTTCTTT.

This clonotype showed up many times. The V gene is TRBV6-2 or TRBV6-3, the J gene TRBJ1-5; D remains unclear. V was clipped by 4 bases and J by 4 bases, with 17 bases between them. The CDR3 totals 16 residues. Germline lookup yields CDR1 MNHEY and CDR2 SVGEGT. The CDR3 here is CASSLSGLLGNQPQHF. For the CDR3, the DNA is TGTGCCAGCAGTTTATCCGGACTCTTAGGGAATCAGCCCCAGCATTTT.

The CDR3 DNA reads as TGTGCCAGCAGGGAGGGACTAGCGGACACAGATACGCAGTATTTT. Encoded protein: CASREGLADTDTQYF. The V gene is TRBV2, the J gene TRBJ2-3; 11 nucleotides agree with TRBD2. The CDR3 runs 15 residues. The trim removed 6 bases at V and 2 bases at J, leaving 4 bases unmatched. Germline V gene data show CDR1 as SNHLY and CDR2 as FYNNEI.

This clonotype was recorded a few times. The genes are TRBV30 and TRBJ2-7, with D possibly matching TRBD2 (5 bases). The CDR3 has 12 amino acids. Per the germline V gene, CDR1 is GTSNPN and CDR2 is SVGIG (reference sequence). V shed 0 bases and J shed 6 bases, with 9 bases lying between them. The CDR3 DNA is TGTGCCTGGAGTGTACAAGCGGCCGAGCAGTACTTC. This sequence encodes CAWSVQAAEQYF.

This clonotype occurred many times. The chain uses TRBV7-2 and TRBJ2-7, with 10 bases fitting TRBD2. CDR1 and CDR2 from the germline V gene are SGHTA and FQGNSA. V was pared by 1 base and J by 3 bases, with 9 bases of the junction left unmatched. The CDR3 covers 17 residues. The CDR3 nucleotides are TGTGCCAGCAGCTTAGAATCATCGATAGCGGGAGGCTACGAGCAGTACTTC. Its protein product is CASSLESSIAGGYEQYF.

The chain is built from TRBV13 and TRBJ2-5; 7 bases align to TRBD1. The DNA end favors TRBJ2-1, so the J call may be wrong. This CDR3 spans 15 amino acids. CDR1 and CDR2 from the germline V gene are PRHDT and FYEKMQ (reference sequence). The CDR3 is CASSFRQGIHNEQFF. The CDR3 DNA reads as TGTGCCAGCAGCTTCCGACAGGGAATCCACAATGAGCAGTTCTTC.

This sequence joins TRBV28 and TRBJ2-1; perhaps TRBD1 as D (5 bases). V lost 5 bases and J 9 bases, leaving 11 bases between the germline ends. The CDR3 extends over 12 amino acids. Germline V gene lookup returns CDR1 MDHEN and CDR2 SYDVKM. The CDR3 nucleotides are TGTGCCAGCAGTGCCGGAAGGGGTGAGCAGTTCTTC. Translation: CASSAGRGEQFF.

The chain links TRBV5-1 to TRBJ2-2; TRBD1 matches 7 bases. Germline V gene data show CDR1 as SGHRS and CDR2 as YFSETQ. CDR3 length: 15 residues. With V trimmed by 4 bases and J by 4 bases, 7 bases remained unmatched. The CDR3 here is CASSKDRAVTGELFF. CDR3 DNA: TGCGCCAGCAGCAAAGACAGGGCTGTCACCGGGGAGCTGTTTTTT.